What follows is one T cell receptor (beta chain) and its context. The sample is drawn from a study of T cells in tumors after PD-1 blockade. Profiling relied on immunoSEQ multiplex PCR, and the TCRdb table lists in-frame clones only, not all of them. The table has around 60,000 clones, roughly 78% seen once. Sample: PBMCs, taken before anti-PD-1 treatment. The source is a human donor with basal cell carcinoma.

CDR3 sequence (DNA): TGCGCCAGCAGCTGGAGCAATAGCGGGACCTACAATGAGCAGTTCTTC. Translating it yields CASSWSNSGTYNEQFF. The chain joins TRBV5-1 to TRBJ2-1; TRBD2 agrees at 8 bases. Germline assignment: CDR1 SGHRS and CDR2 YFSETQ. J lost 2 bases, V lost 3 bases, and 7 bases had no gene match. The CDR3 covers 16 residues.